Presented here are 23 T cell receptor beta chains from one specimen sequenced in a study of blood T cell repertoires in COVID-19. Using immunoSEQ multiplex PCR, the repertoire was profiled, and TCRdb retains in-frame clones only, with some absent. The sample consists of about 310,000 clones, roughly 90% of them appearing once. Specimen: PBMCs or T cells enriched from blood (not recorded which). These TCRs come from a woman in her thirties or forties who had recovered from COVID-19.

The chain combines TRBV5-4 with TRBJ2-3; D may be TRBD2 (7 bases). V lost 7 bases to trimming and J lost 4 bases, with 16 bases between them. The CDR3 extends over 14 amino acids. Looked up from germline, CDR1 is SGHNT and CDR2 is YYREEE (reference sequence). The DNA for the CDR3 is TGTGCCAGCTCCATTCAGGGGAGGGCAGATACGCAGTATTTT. Translation: CASSIQGRADTQYF.

The DNA for the CDR3 is TGTGCCAGCAGCGAACCCAACAGGGTCCCTGAAGCTTTCTTT. Translated: CASSEPNRVPEAFF. V and J are TRBV3-1 (or the pseudogene TRBV3-2) and TRBJ1-1; a weak D match, TRBD1 (6 bases). V was pared by 5 bases and J by 6 bases, with 16 bases between. Germline V gives CDR1 LGHDT, CDR2 YNNKEL (reference sequence). The CDR3 length is 14 residues.

The chain joins TRBV7-8 to TRBJ1-5; D unclear. V lost 4 bases to trimming and J lost 5 bases, with 15 bases between them. This CDR3 is built from 15 residues. Germline lookup yields CDR1 SGHVS and CDR2 FQNEAQ. The CDR3 spells CASSSAGVVHQPQHF. The CDR3, as DNA: TGTGCCAGCAGCTCCGCCGGGGTTGTTCATCAGCCCCAGCATTTT. Together with reference TRBV7-8 and TRBJ1-5, the CDR3 gives the full variable domain: GAGVSQSPRYKVAKRGQDVALRCDPISGHVSLFWYQQALGQGPEFLTYFQNEAQLDKSGLPSDRFFAERPEGSVSTLKIQRTQQEDSAVYLCASSSAGVVHQPQHFGDGTRLSIL.

The V call is TRBV3-1 (or the pseudogene TRBV3-2), the J call TRBJ2-1; D remains unclear. The CDR3 has 13 residues. Germline-derived CDR1 and CDR2 are LGHDT and YNNKEL (reference sequence). The V end lost 1 base, the J end lost 9 bases, and 10 bases lay between the germline ends. The CDR3 DNA sequence: TGTGCCAGCAGCCAAGTTTCCGCGGTTGAGCAGTTCTTC. The encoded protein is CASSQVSAVEQFF.

In this sample, this clone turned up a few times. The V call is TRBV29-1, the J call TRBJ2-2, with 8 bases fitting TRBD1. The CDR3 is made up of 13 amino acids. The V and J ends lost 2 bases and 7 bases, in that order; junction bases with no gene match: 3. The V gene's germline CDR1 is SQVTM and CDR2 ANQGSEA. Here the CDR3 DNA reads TGCAGCGTTGAACAGGGGGCCGGCGGGGAGCTGTTTTTT. Encoded protein: CSVEQGAGGELFF.

The CDR3 DNA is TGTGCCAGCAGCAGAGGACAGGCTAATAATGAAAAACTGTTTTTT. Translated: CASSRGQANNEKLFF. The gene calls are TRBV25-1 and TRBJ1-4; 7 bases agree with TRBD1. The CDR3 totals 15 residues. The V segment lost 6 bases and the J segment 4 bases; nucleotides outside the gene matches: 8. Looked up from germline, CDR1 is MGHDK and CDR2 is SYGVNS. The full variable domain, its missing parts supplied by reference TRBV25-1 and TRBJ1-4, is EADIYQTPRYLVIGTGKKITLECSQTMGHDKMYWYQQDPGMELHLIHYSYGVNSTEKGDLSSESTVSRIRTEHFPLTLESARPSHTSQYLCASSRGQANNEKLFFGSGTQLSVL.

This clone appeared a few times. The rearrangement uses TRBV2 and TRBJ2-5; D is uncertain. Trimming took 3 bases from V and 2 from J, leaving 7 bases between them. Germline V gene lookup returns CDR1 SNHLY and CDR2 FYNNEI. The CDR3 is made up of 13 amino acids. In DNA, the CDR3 is TGTGCCAGCAGTGACTTACAGCAAGAGACCCAGTACTTC. Its protein is CASSDLQQETQYF.

The V gene is TRBV10-3, the J gene TRBJ2-7, with 9 bases that match TRBD2. The CDR3 is 17 residues long. Trimming removed 0 bases from V and 4 bases from J; junction bases left unmatched: 10. Germline V gene sequence: CDR1 ENHRY, CDR2 SYGVKD. CDR3 amino acids: CAISESNLRAGGYEQYF. DNA of the CDR3: TGTGCCATCAGTGAGTCTAACCTTCGGGCGGGAGGGTACGAGCAGTACTTC.

This rearrangement joins TRBV4-3 to TRBJ1-2; a possible D gene is TRBD1 (6 bases). The CDR3 is 16 amino acids. V lost 4 bases and J lost 8, with 23 bases in between. The germline V gene encodes CDR1 LGHNA and CDR2 YSLEER. The CDR3 DNA sequence: TGCGCCAGCAGCCTATATAGTGCAGGGGAAATGGGGGGCTACACCTTC. Its translation: CASSLYSAGEMGGYTF.

V gene TRBV2 combines with J gene TRBJ2-7; 7 bases agree with TRBD1. This CDR3 is built from 15 residues. Germline V gives CDR1 SNHLY, CDR2 FYNNEI. V trimming: 7 bases; J trimming: 0 bases; junction bases outside the gene matches: 9. The CDR3 is CASKYRDSHSYEQYF. The DNA for the CDR3 is TGTGCCAGCAAATACCGGGACAGCCACTCCTACGAGCAGTACTTC.

The chain has TRBV7-9 and TRBJ1-2; tentatively, D is TRBD1 (5 bases). CDR1 and CDR2 from the germline V gene are SEHNR and FQNEAQ (reference sequence). The CDR3 spans 14 residues. The germline V and J ends were trimmed by 2 bases and 10 bases, with 17 bases remaining between them. The CDR3 region is CASSLHGAPRDYTF. The CDR3 DNA is TGTGCCAGCAGCTTACATGGGGCCCCAAGGGACTACACCTTC.

The chain employs TRBV12-3 or TRBV12-4 and TRBJ1-1; D possibly corresponds to TRBD1 (6 bases). The CDR3 extends over 13 amino acids. Trimming took 6 bases from V and 6 from J, leaving 14 bases between them. CDR3 amino acids: CASRPGTKAEAFF. CDR3 sequence (DNA): TGTGCCAGCAGGCCGGGGACAAAGGCTGAAGCTTTCTTT.

The rearrangement joins TRBV2 to TRBJ1-5; tentatively, D is TRBD1 (6 bases). Germline V gene data show CDR1 as SNHLY and CDR2 as FYNNEI. V was clipped by 5 bases and J by 5 bases, with 13 bases between them. This CDR3 has 14 residues. This CDR3 reads CASSLQGFDQPQHF. The CDR3 DNA follows: TGTGCCAGCAGTCTCCAGGGGTTTGATCAGCCCCAGCATTTT.

The V call is TRBV28, the J call TRBJ2-7, with a tentative D call TRBD1 (5 bases). CDR3 length: 16 amino acids. V was cut by 6 bases and J by 0 bases, with 18 bases left in between. Per the germline V gene, CDR1 is MDHEN and CDR2 is SYDVKM. This chain's CDR3 is CASRKGAFPTSYEQYF. The CDR3 DNA sequence: TGTGCCAGCAGAAAAGGGGCATTCCCAACCTCCTACGAGCAGTACTTC.

V is TRBV10-3 and J is TRBJ2-3; 7 nucleotides line up with TRBD1. Germline V gene lookup returns CDR1 ENHRY and CDR2 SYGVKD. After removal of 8 bases from V and 1 base from J, the junction contained 9 bases not matched to a gene. This CDR3 is 15 amino acids long. The CDR3 sequence is CAIGRTGEGTDTQYF. CDR3 in DNA: TGTGCCATCGGTCGTACAGGGGAAGGCACAGATACGCAGTATTTT.

V gene TRBV5-1 combines with J gene TRBJ2-1, with a weak D call TRBD2 (5 bases). Per the germline V gene, CDR1 is SGHRS and CDR2 is YFSETQ. The CDR3 has 14 residues. The germline V and J ends were trimmed by 4 bases and 7 bases, with 15 bases remaining between them. The CDR3 nucleotides are TGCGCCAGCAGCCCTACGAGGGTCGTAAATGAGCAGTTCTTC. It encodes CASSPTRVVNEQFF.

This clone was seen only a few times. The V gene is TRBV5-6, the J gene TRBJ2-5; the match to TRBD2 covers 8 bases. J was trimmed by 9 bases and V by 2 bases; bases with no gene match: 15. CDR1 and CDR2 (germline): SGHDT, YYEEEE. The CDR3 covers 16 residues. The CDR3 nucleotides are TGTGCCAGCAGCTTCGGCGGGGGGTTCACCTCCGGGGCCCAGTACTTC. Encoded protein: CASSFGGGFTSGAQYF.

The V and J genes are TRBV7-3 and TRBJ1-2, with D tentatively TRBD1 (6 bases). Germline loops: CDR1 SGHTA, CDR2 FQGTGA. The CDR3 runs to 15 residues. Trimming removed 5 bases from V and 3 bases from J, with 16 bases in between. The CDR3 nucleotides are TGTGCCAGCAGCCTGGCCCCGACAGGTTACTATGGCTACACCTTC. Translated: CASSLAPTGYYGYTF.

V and J are TRBV28 and TRBJ1-2; possibly TRBD1 for D (5 bases). Deletions cut 5 bases from V and 4 bases from J, with 8 bases between. This CDR3 contains 12 residues. Germline-derived CDR1 and CDR2 are MDHEN and SYDVKM. This CDR3 is CASSQGAYGYTF. The CDR3 region has the DNA TGTGCCAGCAGTCAAGGGGCCTATGGCTACACCTTC.

The V call is TRBV5-1, the J call TRBJ1-2; TRBD1 aligns across 11 bases. CDR1 is SGHRS and CDR2 is YFSETQ in the germline V gene. Germline trimming cut 4 bases from V and 4 bases from J; bases unmatched to any gene: 9. The CDR3 length is 16 residues. This CDR3 reads CASSPDRGRIGYGYTF. The CDR3 DNA is TGCGCCAGCAGCCCGGACAGGGGGCGAATAGGCTATGGCTACACCTTC.

CDR3 coding DNA: TGTGCCAGCAGTTTACTGCCTACAGGGAACGAGCAGTACTTC. It yields the protein CASSLLPTGNEQYF. V and J are TRBV28 and TRBJ2-7; D perhaps matches TRBD1 (6 bases). Between the trimmed V and J ends, which lost 2 bases and 5 bases, there was a span of 13 bases. This CDR3 has 14 residues. Germline V gene data show CDR1 as MDHEN and CDR2 as SYDVKM. The whole variable domain, filled in from reference TRBV28 and TRBJ2-7, reads DVKVTQSSRYLVKRTGEKVFLECVQDMDHENMFWYRQDPGLGLRLIYFSYDVKMKEKGDIPEGYSVSREKKERFSLILESASTNQTSMYLCASSLLPTGNEQYFGPGTRLTVT.

This clone was observed once. The chain employs TRBV10-3 and TRBJ2-1, with 12 bases that match TRBD2. The V gene's germline CDR1 is ENHRY and CDR2 SYGVKD. V dropped 2 bases and J dropped 0; count of bases not matched to a gene: 5. There are 18 residues in the CDR3. CDR3 sequence (DNA): TGTGCCATCAGTGAGCCGGGACTAGCGGGTCGCTCCTACAATGAGCAGTTCTTC. It codes for CAISEPGLAGRSYNEQFF.

The chain carries TRBV12-3 or TRBV12-4 and TRBJ1-2; 7 bases map to TRBD1. The CDR3 covers 13 residues. V shed 6 bases, J shed 1 base, and the junction held 2 bases outside the gene matches. For the CDR3, the DNA is TGTGCCAGCAGAAGGGACAGTAACTATGGCTACACCTTC. Translation gives CASRRDSNYGYTF.